The T cell receptor beta chain under discussion was sequenced for a study of shared clonotypes between healthy human individuals. Naive CD8 isolation took CD45RO-negative cells positively selected for CCR7 and excluded terminally differentiated effector memory CD45RA+ cells. Trimming removed 7 bases at V and 2 bases at J, with 17 bases between. Germline CDR1 and CDR2: MNHNY and SVGAGI (reference sequence). The CDR3 has 15 residues. Libraries were prepared by immunoSEQ multiplex PCR; TCRdb keeps only in-frame clonotypes and omits some of them. The sample gives around 1,900,000 clones, over 85% of which show up once; more than 1.5% is in the top ten.

This chain connects TRBV6-6 to TRBJ1-2; D is perhaps TRBD1 (6 bases). This TCR was sampled from a man younger than 30 in good health. Some clones in this sample may be carry-over from other donors' samples. Material for sequencing was naive CD8+ T cells from PBMCs. CDR3 DNA: TGTGCCAGCACCCTCGGACAGTATCAAAACTATGGCTACACCTTC. Its protein product is CASTLGQYQNYGYTF.